One sample yielded the 20 T cell receptor beta chains listed below, sequenced in a study of T cell repertoires in cytomegalovirus infection. MiXCR, run by TCRdb on the reads, gives a single entry per CDR3 protein. The sample holds around 530,000 distinct CDR3 sequences, about 15% seen once. The sample comprised CD8+ T cells from PBMCs. Receptor source: a human donor in good health (CMV status not recorded). Some clones in this sample may be carry-over from other donors' samples.

The sample holds many counts of this clonotype. V is TRBV27 and J is TRBJ1-2, with D unclear. From germline, CDR1 is MNHEY and CDR2 SMNVEV (reference sequence). V lost 10 bases to trimming and J lost 8 bases, with 20 bases between them. The CDR3 extends over 13 amino acids. The CDR3 spells CATSDFPERGYTF. The CDR3 coding sequence is TGTGCCACCTCGGATTTCCCCGAGCGGGGCTACACCTTC.

In its sample, this clonotype was seen many times. The chain couples TRBV6-1 to TRBJ2-3, with 7 bases lining up with TRBD2. After removal of 3 bases from V and 6 bases from J, the junction contained 6 bases not matched to a gene. The CDR3 length is 14 residues. Germline CDR1 and CDR2: MNHNS and SASEGT. CDR3 protein: CASSEVTSADTQYF. The CDR3 nucleotides read TGTGCCAGCAGTGAGGTAACTAGCGCGGATACGCAGTATTTT.

The sample holds many counts of this clonotype. The V call is TRBV20-1, the J call TRBJ2-7; unclear D gene. From germline, CDR1 is DFQATT and CDR2 SNEGSKA (reference sequence). The CDR3 runs 15 residues. V gave up 0 bases and J gave up 0 bases, with 12 bases separating them. The CDR3 nucleotides read TGCAGTGCTAGAGATCAGAGAGTTAGCTCCTACGAGCAGTACTTC. This encodes CSARDQRVSSYEQYF.

About this clonotype itself: At one of its ends the junction is not consistent with the germline gene, which may arise from a read error. The chain links TRBV5-4 to TRBJ2-7; 8 bases agree with TRBD2. There are 16 residues in the CDR3. Germline V CDR1 and CDR2: SGHNT, YYREEE (reference sequence). Written as DNA, the CDR3 is TGTGGCAGCAGCAACCCTAGCGGGTGGGGCTCCTACGAGCAGTACTTC. Amino acid sequence: CGSSNPSGWGSYEQYF.

The chain has TRBV10-1 and TRBJ1-1; the match to TRBD1 covers 7 bases. The CDR3 covers 14 residues. Trimming cost V 6 bases and J 2 bases; bases outside gene matches: 6. Germline values: CDR1 WNHNN, CDR2 SYGVQD (reference sequence). In nucleotides, the CDR3 is TGCGCCAGCAGCGAAGGGACAGATAACACTGAAGCTTTCTTT. It codes for CASSEGTDNTEAFF.

In this sample, this clonotype turned up many times. The V and J genes are TRBV7-9 and TRBJ2-7; 8 nucleotides match TRBD1. This CDR3 region has 13 residues. Germline trimming cut 5 bases from V and 7 bases from J; bases unmatched to any gene: 7. Looked up from germline, CDR1 is SEHNR and CDR2 is FQNEAQ (reference sequence). The CDR3 DNA reads TGTGCCAGCAGCCCTAACAGGGGGAAGGAGCAGTACTTC. Amino acid sequence: CASSPNRGKEQYF.

This clonotype was seen many times. The chain uses TRBV12-3 or TRBV12-4 and TRBJ1-5; D ambiguous. The CDR3 is 14 residues long. V lost 6 bases to trimming and J lost 6 bases, with 15 bases between them. The CDR3 DNA is TGTGCCAGCAGCATGGACGGAGGATTTCAGCCCCAGCATTTT. This translates into CASSMDGGFQPQHF.

This clonotype came up a few times. This chain uses TRBV30 with TRBJ2-1, with D tentatively TRBD1 or TRBD2 (7 bases each). The germline V and J ends were trimmed by 3 bases and 5 bases, with 32 bases remaining between them. The CDR3 totals 20 residues. Germline CDR1 is GTSNPN and CDR2 is SVGIG (reference sequence). CDR3 sequence: CAWRDPREGARRDGHNEQFF. The CDR3, as DNA: TGTGCCTGGAGGGACCCCAGGGAGGGGGCGAGGCGGGACGGCCACAATGAGCAGTTCTTC.

The genes are TRBV19 and TRBJ1-5; D call uncertain. There are 13 residues in the CDR3. Germline V gives CDR1 LNHDA, CDR2 SQIVND (reference sequence). Trimming left V 7 bases short and J 6 bases short, with 13 bases between. This CDR3 reads CASTGKGFQPQHF. The CDR3 DNA reads TGTGCCAGTACGGGGAAGGGTTTTCAGCCCCAGCATTTT. The entire variable domain, with the rest obtained from reference TRBV19 and TRBJ1-5, is as follows: DGGITQSPKYLFRKEGQNVTLSCEQNLNHDAMYWYRQDPGQGLRLIYYSQIVNDFQKGDIAEGYSVSREKKESFPLTVTSAQKNPTAFYLCASTGKGFQPQHFGDGTRLSIL.

This clonotype has a count of ten or more. The rearrangement links TRBV20-1 to TRBJ2-3; D might be TRBD2 (7 bases). Germline V gene lookup returns CDR1 DFQATT and CDR2 SNEGSKA (reference sequence). Trimming shortened V by 0 bases and J by 5 bases, and 18 bases separated the two germline ends. This CDR3 spans 16 amino acids. CDR3 protein: CSARDKGGPGIDTQYF. The CDR3 DNA follows: TGCAGTGCTAGAGATAAGGGGGGGCCGGGAATAGATACGCAGTATTTT.

This clonotype showed up many times. J is TRBJ2-3 and V is TRBV28; 8 positions match TRBD1. V lost 5 bases, J lost 0 bases, and 13 bases stayed unmatched. The CDR3 is 18 amino acids. Germline assignment: CDR1 MDHEN and CDR2 SYDVKM. CDR3 in DNA: TGTGCCAGCAGTGTTTGGACAGGGCCCTGGGGGAGCACAGATACGCAGTATTTT. Protein sequence: CASSVWTGPWGSTDTQYF.

This clonotype was observed at least ten times. V usage is TRBV28 and J usage is TRBJ1-1, with 11 positions matching TRBD1. Germline lookup yields CDR1 MDHEN and CDR2 SYDVKM. J gave up 0 bases and V 3 bases, and 3 bases lay outside the gene matches. There are 16 residues in the CDR3. The CDR3 nucleotides are TGTGCCAGCAGTTTTAGGACAGGGGGCATGAACACTGAAGCTTTCTTT. Its protein product is CASSFRTGGMNTEAFF.

This chain links TRBV27 with TRBJ1-2; the D gene is possibly TRBD1 (5 bases). This CDR3 comprises 14 residues. Germline V gives CDR1 MNHEY, CDR2 SMNVEV (reference sequence). V was trimmed by 5 bases and J by 7 bases, leaving 17 bases between them. The CDR3 sequence is CASSGGGLPVGYTF. CDR3 nucleotides: TGTGCCAGCAGTGGGGGGGGGTTACCGGTTGGCTACACCTTC.

V usage is TRBV12-3 or TRBV12-4 and J usage is TRBJ2-7; maybe TRBD1 (5 bases). This CDR3 spans 15 amino acids. The V end was cut by 3 bases, the J end by 2 bases, with 14 bases between. The CDR3 DNA reads as TGTGCCAGCAGTTTTCCCGATAGGGGTACCTACGAGCAGTACTTC. This sequence encodes CASSFPDRGTYEQYF.

The rearrangement links TRBV10-3 to TRBJ2-3; 10 bases are shared with TRBD2. CDR3 size: 19 residues. Germline CDR1 reads ENHRY; CDR2 reads SYGVKD. V lost 4 bases, J lost 1 base, and 14 bases stayed unmatched. The CDR3 spells CAISAHFSGGSLGTDTQYF. CDR3 nucleotide sequence: TGTGCCATCAGTGCCCATTTTAGCGGGGGGTCTCTTGGCACAGATACGCAGTATTTT.

This clonotype has ten or more counts. The chain is built from TRBV7-8 and TRBJ2-6; D possibly uses TRBD1 or TRBD2 (5 bases each). V lost 1 base, J lost 1 base, and 14 bases lay in between. This CDR3 is 18 amino acids long. Per the germline V gene, CDR1 is SGHVS and CDR2 is FQNEAQ. The CDR3 here is CASSLVGSGPSGANVLTF. In DNA form, the CDR3 reads TGTGCCAGCAGCTTAGTCGGGTCGGGACCGTCTGGGGCCAACGTCCTGACTTTC.

The genes are TRBV4-1 and TRBJ1-1; 12 bases align to TRBD1. Losses at the gene ends were 1 base for V and 2 bases for J; bases not matched to a gene: 11. The CDR3 covers 19 residues. The germline V gene encodes CDR1 MGHRA and CDR2 YSYEKL. CDR3 loop: CASSQVIPGQGALNTEAFF. The CDR3 bases are TGCGCCAGCAGCCAAGTTATACCGGGACAGGGGGCTCTCAACACTGAAGCTTTCTTT.

V gene TRBV9 combines with J gene TRBJ2-7; 9 bases are a match to TRBD1. Trimming at V came to 3 bases and at J to 5 bases, leaving 6 bases not matched to a gene. Germline CDR1 SGDLS, CDR2 YYNGEE. The CDR3 has 14 amino acids. CDR3 DNA: TGTGCCAGCAGCGGAGGACAGGGGTTTAACGAGCAGTACTTC. It is translated as CASSGGQGFNEQYF.

The V and J genes are TRBV9 and TRBJ1-5; D is perhaps TRBD1 (6 bases). With 2 bases removed from V and 3 bases from J, the gap between germline ends came to 12 bases. The CDR3 is 15 residues long. Germline-derived CDR1 and CDR2 are SGDLS and YYNGEE. The CDR3 region has the DNA TGTGCCAGCAGCGTTTCGGGGGCAATCAATCAGCCCCAGCATTTT. This codes for CASSVSGAINQPQHF.

The CDR3 is CASSRLAWAEQFF. As DNA, the CDR3 is TGTGCCAGCAGTCGACTAGCGTGGGCTGAGCAGTTCTTC. J is TRBJ2-1 and V is TRBV27, with 8 bases identical to TRBD2. Germline lookup yields CDR1 MNHEY and CDR2 SMNVEV (reference sequence). The CDR3 loop spans 13 amino acids. The V segment lost 5 bases and the J segment 9 bases; nucleotides outside the gene matches: 6.